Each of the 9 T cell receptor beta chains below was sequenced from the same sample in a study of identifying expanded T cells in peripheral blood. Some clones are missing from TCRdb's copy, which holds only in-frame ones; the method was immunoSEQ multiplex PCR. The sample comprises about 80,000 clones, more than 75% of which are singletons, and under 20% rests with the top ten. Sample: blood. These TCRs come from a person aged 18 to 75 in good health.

CDR3 sequence reads: CASSTYGTRGTELFF. DNA of the CDR3: TGTGCCAGTAGTACCTACGGGACCCGGGGGACGGAACTGTTTTTT. V gene TRBV19 combines with J gene TRBJ1-4; TRBD1 is a possible D gene (5 bases). The CDR3 covers 15 residues. Germline values: CDR1 LNHDA, CDR2 SQIVND (reference sequence). Trimming stripped 4 bases from V and 12 bases from J, with 21 bases between.

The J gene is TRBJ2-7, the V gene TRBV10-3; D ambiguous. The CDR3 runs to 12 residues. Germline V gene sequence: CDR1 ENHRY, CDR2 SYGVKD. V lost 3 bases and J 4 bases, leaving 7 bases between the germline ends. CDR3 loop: CAISEMIYEQYF. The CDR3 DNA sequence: TGTGCCATCAGTGAAATGATATACGAGCAGTACTTC.

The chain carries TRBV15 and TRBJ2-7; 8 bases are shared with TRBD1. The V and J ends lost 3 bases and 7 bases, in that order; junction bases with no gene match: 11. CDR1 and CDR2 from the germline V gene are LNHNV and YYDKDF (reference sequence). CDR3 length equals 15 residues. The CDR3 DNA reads TGTGCCACCAGCAGCTGGGGGACAGGAGAAAGTGAGCAGTACTTC. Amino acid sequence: CATSSWGTGESEQYF. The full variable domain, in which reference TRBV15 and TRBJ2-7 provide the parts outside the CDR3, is DAMVIQNPRYQVTQFGKPVTLSCSQTLNHNVMYWYQQKSSQAPKLLFHYYDKDFNNEADTPDNFQSRRPNTSFCFLDIRSPGLGDTAMYLCATSSWGTGESEQYFGPGTRLTVT.

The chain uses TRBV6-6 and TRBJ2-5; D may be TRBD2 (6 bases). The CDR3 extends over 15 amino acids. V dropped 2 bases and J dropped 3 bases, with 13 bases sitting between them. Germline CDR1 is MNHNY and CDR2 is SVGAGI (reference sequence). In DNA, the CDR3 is TGTGCCAGCAGTTACCGCCGGGACTTCGAAGAGACCCAGTACTTC. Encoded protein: CASSYRRDFEETQYF.

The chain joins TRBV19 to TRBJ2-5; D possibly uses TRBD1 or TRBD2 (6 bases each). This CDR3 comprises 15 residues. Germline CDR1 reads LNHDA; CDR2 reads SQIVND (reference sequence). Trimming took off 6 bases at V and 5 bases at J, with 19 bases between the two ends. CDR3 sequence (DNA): TGTGCCAGTAGCACCTTCAAGGGGGGAACGGAGACCCAGTACTTC. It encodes CASSTFKGGTETQYF.

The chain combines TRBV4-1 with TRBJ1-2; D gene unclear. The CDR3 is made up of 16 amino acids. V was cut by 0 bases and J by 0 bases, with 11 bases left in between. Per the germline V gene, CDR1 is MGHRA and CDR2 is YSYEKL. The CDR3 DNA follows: TGCGCCAGCAGCCAAGAGGGGAAGGTAGCTAACTATGGCTACACCTTC. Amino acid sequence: CASSQEGKVANYGYTF.

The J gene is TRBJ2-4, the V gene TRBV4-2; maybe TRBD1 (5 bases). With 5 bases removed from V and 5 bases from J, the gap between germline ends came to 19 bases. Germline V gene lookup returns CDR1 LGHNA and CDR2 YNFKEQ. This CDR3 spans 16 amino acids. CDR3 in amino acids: CASSVGNLVGQNIQYF. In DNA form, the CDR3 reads TGTGCCAGCAGCGTTGGGAATCTTGTGGGGCAAAACATTCAGTACTTC.

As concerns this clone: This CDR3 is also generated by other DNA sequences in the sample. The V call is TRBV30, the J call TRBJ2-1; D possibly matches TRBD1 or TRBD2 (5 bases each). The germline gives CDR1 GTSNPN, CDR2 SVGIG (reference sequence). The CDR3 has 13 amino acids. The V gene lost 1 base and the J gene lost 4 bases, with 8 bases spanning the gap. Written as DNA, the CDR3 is TGTGCCTGGAGTGGGGACGTATACAATGAGCAGTTCTTC. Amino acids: CAWSGDVYNEQFF.

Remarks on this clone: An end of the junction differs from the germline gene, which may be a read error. DNA of the CDR3: TGTGCCAGCAGCATAGCGGGGGGGCCGGCAGATACGCAGTATTTT. The encoded protein is CASSIAGGPADTQYF. J is TRBJ2-3 and V is TRBV7-9, with 11 bases that match TRBD2. Germline values: CDR1 SEHNR, CDR2 FQNEAQ (reference sequence). This CDR3 region has 15 residues.